A selection of T cell receptor beta chains follows, all from one sample in a study of cytomegalovirus exposure and HLA in healthy donors. The method was immunoSEQ multiplex PCR; TCRdb's version includes in-frame clones alone and lacks a portion of them. The repertoire consists of over 200,000 clones, with 88% occurring once and the leading ten covering roughly 2.8%. The sequenced material came from PBMCs. These receptors all stem from a young woman in good health and CMV-seronegative. Each CDR3 is given with its conserved first and last residue. Each record gives: D gene, J gene, clone size, V gene, CDR3 protein, CDR3 DNA. The D gene is left open where the match is weak. Size is stated for part of the rows, as once, few or many counts, or as a class when the clone is expanded.

. | TRBJ1-3 | . | TRBV4-2 | CASSQDLRSGNTIYF | TGTGCCAGCAGCCAAGATCTGCGCTCTGGAAACACCATATATTTT
TRBD1 | TRBJ2-1 | . | TRBV19 | CATEGGTGEVNEQFF | TGTGCCACCGAGGGCGGGACAGGGGAGGTGAATGAGCAGTTCTTC
. | TRBJ1-3 | . | TRBV6-5 | CASSYSGPRNTIYF | TGTGCCAGCAGTTACTCTGGCCCTCGAAACACCATATATTTT
. | TRBJ1-1 | . | TRBV5-6 | CASSLGGGGGTEAFF | TGTGCCAGCAGCTTGGGGGGGGGTGGCGGGACTGAAGCTTTCTTT
. | TRBJ2-5 | . | TRBV25-1 | CASTGLVETQYF | TGTGCCAGCACAGGGCTCGTAGAGACCCAGTACTTC
. | TRBJ2-1 | few | TRBV11-2 | CASSPLRNEQFF | TGTGCCAGCAGCCCCCTACGGAATGAGCAGTTCTTC
TRBD1 | TRBJ1-2 | few | TRBV2 | CALQGQGSYGYTF | TGTGCCCTCCAAGGACAGGGGTCCTATGGCTACACCTTC
. | TRBJ1-4 | . | TRBV5-6 | CASSFSGVNEKLFF | TGTGCCAGCAGCTTCTCAGGGGTGAATGAAAAACTGTTTTTT
. | TRBJ2-3 | . | TRBV11-2 | CASSLTPGRDTQYF | TGTGCCAGCAGCTTAACCCCGGGAAGGGATACGCAGTATTTT
. | TRBJ2-7 | once | TRBV7-2 | CASSLEGLYEQYF | TGTGCCAGCAGCTTAGAGGGGCTCTACGAGCAGTACTTC
TRBD2 | TRBJ2-5 | . | TRBV15 | CATSRDIEAGMETQYF | TGTGCCACCAGCAGAGATATTGAAGCGGGGATGGAGACCCAGTACTTC
. | TRBJ2-7 | . | TRBV28 | CASSPIGSSYEQYF | TGTGCCAGCAGTCCGATTGGGAGTTCCTACGAGCAGTACTTC
. | TRBJ1-2 | . | TRBV28 | CASSLLRQSPNYGYTF | TGTGCCAGCAGTCTCCTTCGACAGTCCCCTAACTATGGCTACACCTTC
TRBD1 | TRBJ2-3 | . | TRBV10-3 | CAMRGKTGDTDTQYF | TGTGCCATGAGAGGAAAGACAGGGGACACAGATACGCAGTATTTT
TRBD2 | TRBJ2-1 | . | TRBV4-1 | CASSQGLAGEDEQFF | TGCGCCAGCAGCCAGGGACTAGCGGGAGAAGACGAGCAGTTCTTC
. | TRBJ2-3 | . | TRBV7-6 | CASSLDWGPGTQYF | TGTGCCAGCAGCTTAGATTGGGGGCCGGGAACGCAGTATTTT
. | TRBJ2-2 | . | TRBV27 | CASAREWLATGELFF | TGTGCCAGCGCCCGCGAGTGGCTAGCAACCGGGGAGCTGTTTTTT
. | TRBJ1-2 | . | TRBV28 | CASSLYASGVDGYTF | TGTGCCAGCAGTTTATACGCTTCGGGTGTTGATGGCTACACCTTC